This TCR beta chain originates from a study of regulatory T cells in long-lasting Graves disease. Study as a whole: With positive TSH receptor antibodies and over 5 years of antithyroid drugs, Graves' disease was considered persistent.

Time point: persistent/refractory GD, antithyroid drugs over 5 years with positive TRAb. There was RNA extracted from PBMCs, and the TCR library was made from it. Relying on iRepertoire HTBI primers and Arm-PCR of CDR3 regions, the team built TCR beta libraries. From the multiplex PCR reads, TCRdb called clonotypes with MiXCR, one entry per CDR3 protein. The table has about 310,000 distinct CDR3 sequences, around 20% seen once. At least ten counts were recorded for this clonotype. The junction differs from germline at one of its ends, possibly a read error. The sequencing here drew on peripheral blood mononuclear cells (PBMCs), taken when the disease was refractory, from a patient treated with antithyroid drugs. The receptor comes from a female donor with Graves disease.

CDR3 DNA sequence: TGTGCCAGCAGTTTTATCCTTCAGGCCTATGAGTCCCTTTTCTTC. Amino acids: CASSFILQAYESLFF. The rearrangement joins TRBV28 to TRBJ2-7; D is undetermined. CDR1 MDHEN and CDR2 SYDVKM come from the germline V gene. This CDR3 spans 15 amino acids.